This T cell receptor (beta chain) was recorded in a study of blood T cell repertoires in COVID-19 (dated by TCRdb to 2020 to 2022). About the full investigation: Collaborator samples came from the United States, Italy and Spain and covered acute and convalescent phases of COVID-19. The material from the prospective study consisted of cDNA or gDNA derived from T cells, B-cell-depleted T cells, or PBMCs. Subjects who had been exposed to COVID-19, were actively infected with it, or had recovered from it provided the deeply sampled blood TCRbeta repertoires that made up the dataset. A freely available public database, intended as a resource for researchers studying the immune response to SARS-CoV-2, is where the repertoires were released. The samples were drawn from the first 160 participants of the ongoing ImmuneRACE study and from under 1,500 subjects provided by 6 global collaborators. Sample metadata almost always included a de-identified subject ID, COVID-19 status, age in years and sex. HLA class I and class II types, where available, came from metadata supplied by the sample provider rather than from assay-based typing. What the work shows at the level of the full study, not this receptor alone: How much clinical and demographic metadata was included differed by source and by participant, and the metadata was provided uncurated.

The germline V gene provides CDR1 MNHNS and CDR2 SASEGT. Including the terminal cysteine and phenylalanine, the CDR3 comprises 16 residues. The CDR3 DNA has 48 bases and is translated from base 1. At the junction V is shortened by 4 bases and J by 2 bases; bases outside the gene matches: 11. TCRbeta CDR3 regions were amplified from genomic DNA using the immunoSEQ Assay, a bias-controlled multiplex PCR. The paper's processing steps were these. The number of nucleated cells in each sample was estimated from the amplification of reference gene primers within the assay. To quantify the absolute abundance of each unique TCRbeta CDR3 rearrangement, sequence reads were collapsed and filtered. Productive Simpson clonality was computed per sample as the square root of Simpson's diversity index over productive rearrangements. TCRdb obtained this table from immuneACCESS and retained in-frame rearrangements with V and J assigned. These tables miss some clones; where compared with another copy, unresolved V genes account for less than half of the shortfall, and the remainder is unexplained. V and J calls and clone size are those listed in that table; D and trimming were worked out from the DNA. The sample profile shows about 45,000 clones; roughly 87% of them were found once. The ten largest clones add up to 11% to 15% of the sample.

Comment on this clone: This clone's antigen is unknown. No per-base quality is available; no much larger clone lies one base away.

Collaborating institutions collected whole blood in K2EDTA tubes following their own protocols. For TCRbeta analysis, collaborators shipped samples in one of three forms: frozen whole blood, isolated PBMCs, or DNA extracted from either of those sample types. Recombination linked TRBV6-1 to TRBJ2-7, with 7 bases matching TRBD1. Sample: peripheral blood. The sequence was collected from a human donor in a cohort sampled during active COVID-19. The CDR3 sequence is CASSASWDSGAYEQYF. The DNA sequence is TGTGCCAGCAGTGCCTCTTGGGACAGTGGGGCCTACGAGCAGTACTTC.